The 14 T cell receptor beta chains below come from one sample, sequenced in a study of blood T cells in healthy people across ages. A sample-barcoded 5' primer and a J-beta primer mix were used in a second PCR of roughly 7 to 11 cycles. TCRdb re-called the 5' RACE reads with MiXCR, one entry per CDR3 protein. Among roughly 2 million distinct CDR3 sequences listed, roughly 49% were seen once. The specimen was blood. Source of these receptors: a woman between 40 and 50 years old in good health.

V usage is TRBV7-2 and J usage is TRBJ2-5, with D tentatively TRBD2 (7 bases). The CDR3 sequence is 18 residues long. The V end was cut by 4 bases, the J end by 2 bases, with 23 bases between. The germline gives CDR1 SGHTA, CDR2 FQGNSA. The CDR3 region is CASSWGLYGGGRQETQYF. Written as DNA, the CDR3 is TGTGCCAGCAGCTGGGGCCTTTATGGGGGGGGCCGGCAAGAGACCCAGTACTTC.

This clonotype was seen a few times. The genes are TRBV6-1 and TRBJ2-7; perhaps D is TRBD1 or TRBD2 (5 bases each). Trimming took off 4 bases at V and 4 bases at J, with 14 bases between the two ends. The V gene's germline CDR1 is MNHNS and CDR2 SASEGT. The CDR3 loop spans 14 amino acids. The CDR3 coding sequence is TGTGCCAGCAGTGGGGGTGGGGGATATTACGAGCAGTACTTC. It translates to CASSGGGGYYEQYF.

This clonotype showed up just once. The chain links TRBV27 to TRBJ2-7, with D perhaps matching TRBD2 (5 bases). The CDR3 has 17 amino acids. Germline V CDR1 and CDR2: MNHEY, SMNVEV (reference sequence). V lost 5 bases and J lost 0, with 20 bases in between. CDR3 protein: CASSPSPWESYSYEQYF. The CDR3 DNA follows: TGTGCCAGCAGTCCCAGCCCGTGGGAGTCTTACTCCTACGAGCAGTACTTC.

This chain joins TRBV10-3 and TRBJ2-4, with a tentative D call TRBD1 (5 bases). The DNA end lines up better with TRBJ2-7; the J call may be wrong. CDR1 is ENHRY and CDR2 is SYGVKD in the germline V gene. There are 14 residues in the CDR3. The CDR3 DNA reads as TGTGCCATCAGTGTCATCCAGGGTAAAGGCGAGCAGTACTTC. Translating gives CAISVIQGKGEQYF.

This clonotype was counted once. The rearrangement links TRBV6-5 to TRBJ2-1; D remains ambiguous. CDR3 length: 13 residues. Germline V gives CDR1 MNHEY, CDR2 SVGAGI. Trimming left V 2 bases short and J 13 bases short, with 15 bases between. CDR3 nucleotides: TGTGCCAGCAGTTACGGCGAGGTAGAGACCCAGTTCTTC. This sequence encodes CASSYGEVETQFF.

CDR3 DNA: TGTGCCATCACCCCAGGGACAGGGGGAGGAGAGACCCAGTACTTC. Its protein product is CAITPGTGGGETQYF. The rearrangement links TRBV10-3 to TRBJ2-5, with 11 bases fitting TRBD1. V was pared by 7 bases and J by 4 bases, with 8 bases of the junction left unmatched. CDR1 ENHRY and CDR2 SYGVKD come from the germline V gene. CDR3 length: 15 residues.

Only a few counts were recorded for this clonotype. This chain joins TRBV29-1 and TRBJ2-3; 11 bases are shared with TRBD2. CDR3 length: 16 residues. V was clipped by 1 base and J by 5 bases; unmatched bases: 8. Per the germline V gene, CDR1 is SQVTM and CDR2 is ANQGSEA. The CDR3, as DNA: TGCAGCGTTGAAGGGGGAACTAGCGGGGGAAAAGATACGCAGTATTTT. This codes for CSVEGGTSGGKDTQYF.

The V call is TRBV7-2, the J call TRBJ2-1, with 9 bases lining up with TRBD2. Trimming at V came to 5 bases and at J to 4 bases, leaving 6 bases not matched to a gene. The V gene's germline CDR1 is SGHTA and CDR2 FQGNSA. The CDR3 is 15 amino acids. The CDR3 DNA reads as TGTGCCAGCAGCCGGACTAGCGAGGAATACAATGAGCAGTTCTTC. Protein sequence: CASSRTSEEYNEQFF.

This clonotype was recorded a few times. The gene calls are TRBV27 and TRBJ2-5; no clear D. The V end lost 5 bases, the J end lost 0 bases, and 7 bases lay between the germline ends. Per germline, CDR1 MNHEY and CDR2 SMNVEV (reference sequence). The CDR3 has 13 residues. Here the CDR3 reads CASSGRDQETQYF. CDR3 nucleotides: TGTGCCAGCAGTGGTAGGGACCAAGAGACCCAGTACTTC.

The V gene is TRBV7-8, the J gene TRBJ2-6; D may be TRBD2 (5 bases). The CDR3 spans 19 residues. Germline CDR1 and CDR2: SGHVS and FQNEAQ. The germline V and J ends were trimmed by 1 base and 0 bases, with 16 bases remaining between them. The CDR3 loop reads CASSLDLRGYRSGANVLTF. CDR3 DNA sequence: TGTGCCAGCAGCTTAGATTTGAGAGGGTACCGCTCTGGGGCCAACGTCCTGACTTTC.

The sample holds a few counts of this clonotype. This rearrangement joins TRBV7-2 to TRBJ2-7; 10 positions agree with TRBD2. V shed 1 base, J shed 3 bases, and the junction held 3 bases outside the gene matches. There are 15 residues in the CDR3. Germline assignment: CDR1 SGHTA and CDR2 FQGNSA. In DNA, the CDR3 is TGTGCCAGCAGCTTAGATCCTAGCGGGGGCTACGAGCAGTACTTC. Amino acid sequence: CASSLDPSGGYEQYF.

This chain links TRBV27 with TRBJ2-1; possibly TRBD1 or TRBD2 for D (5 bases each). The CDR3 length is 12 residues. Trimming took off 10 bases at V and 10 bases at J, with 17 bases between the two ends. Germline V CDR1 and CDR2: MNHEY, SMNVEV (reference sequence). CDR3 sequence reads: CATRGGTYEQFF. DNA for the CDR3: TGTGCCACACGTGGGGGAACCTACGAGCAGTTCTTC.

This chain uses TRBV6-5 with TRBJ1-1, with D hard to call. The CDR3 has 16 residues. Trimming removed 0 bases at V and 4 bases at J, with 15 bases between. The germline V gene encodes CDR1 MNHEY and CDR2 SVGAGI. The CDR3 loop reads CASSYSPTRVGTEAFF. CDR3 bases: TGTGCCAGCAGTTACTCTCCGACACGGGTGGGCACTGAAGCTTTCTTT.

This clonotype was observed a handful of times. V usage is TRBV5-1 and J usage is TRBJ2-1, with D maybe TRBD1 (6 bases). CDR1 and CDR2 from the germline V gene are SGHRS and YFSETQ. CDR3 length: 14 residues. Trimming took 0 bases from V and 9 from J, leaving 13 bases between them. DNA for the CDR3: TGCGCCAGCAGCTTGGCCTCAGGGGCCGGTGAGCAGTTCTTC. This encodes CASSLASGAGEQFF. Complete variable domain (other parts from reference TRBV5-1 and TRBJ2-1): KAGVTQTPRYLIKTRGQQVTLSCSPISGHRSVSWYQQTPGQGLQFLFEYFSETQRNKGNFPGRFSGRQFSNSRSEMNVSTLELGDSALYLCASSLASGAGEQFFGPGTRLTVL.